This T cell receptor (beta chain) was obtained from a study of T cell repertoires in cytomegalovirus infection. On the study more broadly: Both recently identified HLA-C-restricted and well-studied HLA-B-restricted CMV epitopes were used in the study. In public TCR beta signatures, there were indications of both CMV infection and matching HLA type.

The CDR3 sequence is 12 residues long. Trimming pared 5 bases from V and 10 bases from J, leaving 9 bases between. The germline V gene has CDR1 MNHEY and CDR2 SVGAGI. Study results and limitations: What dominated the ex vivo response were HLA-C-restricted CMV-specific TCR beta clonotypes.

A remark on this clonotype: Its antigen is as yet unknown.

From the reads, TCRdb called clonotypes with MiXCR, one entry per CDR3 protein. The sample contains fewer than 900,000 distinct CDR3 sequences, around 29% of which appear only once. The genes are TRBV6-5 and TRBJ1-6; D is undetermined. The sequences come from cultured CD8+ T cells from PBMCs, collected from culture after CMV antigen stimulation. The clonotype was recovered from a human donor in good health (CMV status not recorded). Some clones in this sample may be carry-over from other donors' samples. CDR3 sequence (DNA): TGTGCCAGCAGTAAGGGAGAATCACCCCTCCACTTT. This sequence encodes CASSKGESPLHF.